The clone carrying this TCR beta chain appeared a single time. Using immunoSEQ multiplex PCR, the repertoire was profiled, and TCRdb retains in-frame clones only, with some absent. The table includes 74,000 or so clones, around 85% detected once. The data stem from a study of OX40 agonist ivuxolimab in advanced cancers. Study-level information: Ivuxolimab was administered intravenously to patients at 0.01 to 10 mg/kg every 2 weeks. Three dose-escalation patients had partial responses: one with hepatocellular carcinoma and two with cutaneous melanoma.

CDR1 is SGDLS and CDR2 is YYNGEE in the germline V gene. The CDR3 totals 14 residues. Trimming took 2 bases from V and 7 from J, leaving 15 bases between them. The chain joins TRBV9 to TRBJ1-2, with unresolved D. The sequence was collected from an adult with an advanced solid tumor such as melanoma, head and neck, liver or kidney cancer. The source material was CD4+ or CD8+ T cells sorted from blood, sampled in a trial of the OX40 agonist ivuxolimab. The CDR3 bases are TGTGCCAGCAGCGTTTTCGATGAGGCGGGTGGCTACACCTTC. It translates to CASSVFDEAGGYTF.